This TCR beta chain is drawn from a study of blood T cell repertoires in COVID-19. V lost 1 base and J lost 1, with 11 bases in between. In germline, CDR1 is SGHDT, CDR2 YYEEEE. This CDR3 contains 15 residues. In the original processing: Nucleated cell counts were estimated from reference gene primer amplification. Data came from immunoSEQ multiplex PCR; TCRdb stores just in-frame clones and leaves some out. That table is the source of V, J and clone size, and D and trimming were worked out from the DNA. Of under 65,000 clones in the sample, around 76% are singletons; the top ten hold around 21%. The sequenced sample consisted of peripheral blood. The sequence derives from a woman aged 60-75 years with acute or convalescent COVID-19. The chain carries TRBV5-6 and TRBJ1-2, with a tentative D call TRBD1 (6 bases). The CDR3 loop is CASSLSLGHNYGYTF. CDR3 DNA sequence: TGTGCCAGCAGCTTGTCTTTGGGACATAACTATGGCTACACCTTC.